The TCR beta chain described here comes from a study of blood T cell repertoires in COVID-19. Study as a whole: The samples span acute and convalescent COVID-19 from the United States, Italy and Spain.

Participants came from 24 US areas, aged roughly 18 to 89 years. Cohort allocation depended upon clinical history that participants reported. Trimming took 4 bases from V and 3 from J; bases not matched to a gene: 4. CDR1 and CDR2 (germline): SGHVS, FQNEAQ. The CDR3 contains 14 residues. In the source study's methods: Amplified reference gene primers provided the basis for estimating nucleated cell counts. The data were produced by immunoSEQ multiplex PCR, yet TCRdb's version contains in-frame clones alone and is incomplete. V, J and clone size are taken as reported in that table, and D and trimming were inferred from the DNA itself. Here the sample spans about 200,000 clones, approximately 84% being singletons. This clone was seen a single time.

This receptor was taken from a man aged 35-49 years who had recovered from COVID-19. The source material was PBMCs or T cells enriched from blood (not recorded which). This chain connects TRBV7-8 to TRBJ2-5, with TRBD1 matching 8 bases. Here the CDR3 DNA reads TGTGCCAGCAGCTCCCAGACAGGGGAAGAGACCCAGTACTTC. This codes for CASSSQTGEETQYF.